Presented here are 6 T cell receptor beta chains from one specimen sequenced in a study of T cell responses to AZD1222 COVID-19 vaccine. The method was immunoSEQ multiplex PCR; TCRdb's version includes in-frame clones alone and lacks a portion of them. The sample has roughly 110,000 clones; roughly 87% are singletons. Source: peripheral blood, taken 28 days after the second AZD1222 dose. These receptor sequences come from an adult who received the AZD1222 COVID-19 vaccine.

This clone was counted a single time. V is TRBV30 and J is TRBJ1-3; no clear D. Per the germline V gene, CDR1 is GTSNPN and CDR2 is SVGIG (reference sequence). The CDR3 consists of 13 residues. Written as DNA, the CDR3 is TGTGCAACTGGCCCGAACTCTGGAAACACCATATATTTT. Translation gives CATGPNSGNTIYF. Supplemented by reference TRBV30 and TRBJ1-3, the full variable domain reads SQTIHQWPATLVQPVGSPLSLECTVEGTSNPNLYWYRQAAGRGLQLLFYSVGIGQISSEVPQNLSASRPQDRQFILSSKKLLLSDSGFYLCATGPNSGNTIYFGEGSWLTVV.

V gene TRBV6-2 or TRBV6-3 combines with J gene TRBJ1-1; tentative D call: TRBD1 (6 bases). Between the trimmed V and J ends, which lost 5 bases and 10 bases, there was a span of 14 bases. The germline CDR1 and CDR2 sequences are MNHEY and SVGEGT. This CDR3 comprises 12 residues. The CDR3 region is CASSTGMPAAFF. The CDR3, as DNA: TGTGCCAGCAGTACAGGGATGCCTGCAGCTTTCTTT.

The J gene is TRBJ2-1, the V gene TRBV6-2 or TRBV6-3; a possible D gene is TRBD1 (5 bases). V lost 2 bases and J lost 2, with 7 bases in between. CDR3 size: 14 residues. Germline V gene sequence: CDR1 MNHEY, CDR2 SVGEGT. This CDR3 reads CASSYGAAYNEQFF. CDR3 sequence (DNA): TGTGCCAGCAGTTACGGGGCGGCCTACAATGAGCAGTTCTTC.

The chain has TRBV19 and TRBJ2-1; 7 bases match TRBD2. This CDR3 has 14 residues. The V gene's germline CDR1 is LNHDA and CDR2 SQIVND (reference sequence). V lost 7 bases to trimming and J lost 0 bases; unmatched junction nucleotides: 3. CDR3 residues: CASTRTSSYNEQFF. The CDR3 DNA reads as TGTGCCAGTACCCGGACTAGCTCCTACAATGAGCAGTTCTTC.

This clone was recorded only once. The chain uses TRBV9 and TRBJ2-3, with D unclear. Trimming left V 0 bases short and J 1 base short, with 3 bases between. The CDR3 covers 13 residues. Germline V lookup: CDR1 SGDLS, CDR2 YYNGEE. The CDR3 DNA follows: TGTGCCAGCAGCGTAGTGGGCACAGATACGCAGTATTTT. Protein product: CASSVVGTDTQYF.

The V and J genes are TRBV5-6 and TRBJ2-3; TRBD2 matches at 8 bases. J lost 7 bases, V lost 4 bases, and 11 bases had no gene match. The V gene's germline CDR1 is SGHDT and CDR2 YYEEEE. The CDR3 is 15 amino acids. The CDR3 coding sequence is TGTGCCAGCAGCCAGAAGGGGACTAGGTCCTATACGCAGTATTTT. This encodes CASSQKGTRSYTQYF.